Below, one T cell receptor (beta chain) is given with its context. The antigen is undetermined. The sample comes from a study of T cells in Graves' hyperthyroidism and ophthalmopathy. Looking at the study overall: Sampling of peripheral blood happened at initial diagnosis, prior to any treatment. Study-wide results and caveats: Expanded thyroid clonotypes (above 0.001) were mostly also found in blood.

RNA transcripts were the template for amplifying TCR beta CDR3 regions. A first-round RT-PCR of the TCR CDR3 used the HTBI primer set. TCRdb used MiXCR to reprocess the multiplex PCR reads, holding one entry per CDR3 protein. The sample includes about 380,000 distinct CDR3 sequences, approximately 15% seen only once; the top ten take about 11%. This TCR was recovered from a woman between 55 and 75 years old with Graves' hyperthyroidism. Sequenced input: blood.

For the CDR3, the DNA is TGTGCCAGTAGTTCCCGGACAGGGGTAAATTCACCCCTCCACTTT. It is translated as CASSSRTGVNSPLHF. The V gene is TRBV19, the J gene TRBJ1-6; 9 nucleotides match TRBD1. This CDR3 spans 15 amino acids. Looked up from germline, CDR1 is LNHDA and CDR2 is SQIVND (reference sequence). V lost 5 bases, J lost 7 bases, and 6 bases stayed unmatched.